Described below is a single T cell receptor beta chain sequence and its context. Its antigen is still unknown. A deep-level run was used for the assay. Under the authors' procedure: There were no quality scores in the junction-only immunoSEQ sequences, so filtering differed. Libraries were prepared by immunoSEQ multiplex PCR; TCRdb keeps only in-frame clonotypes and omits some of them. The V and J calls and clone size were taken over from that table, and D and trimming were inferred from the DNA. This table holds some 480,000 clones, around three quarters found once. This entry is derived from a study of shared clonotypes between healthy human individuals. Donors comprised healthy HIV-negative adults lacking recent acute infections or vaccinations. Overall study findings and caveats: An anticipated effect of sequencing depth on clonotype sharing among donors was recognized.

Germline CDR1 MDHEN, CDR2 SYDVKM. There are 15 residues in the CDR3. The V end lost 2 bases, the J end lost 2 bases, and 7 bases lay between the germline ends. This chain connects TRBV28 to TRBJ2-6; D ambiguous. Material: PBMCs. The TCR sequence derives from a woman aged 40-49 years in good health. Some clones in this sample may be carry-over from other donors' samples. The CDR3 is CASSLSRAGANVLTF. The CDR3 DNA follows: TGTGCCAGCAGTTTAAGTAGGGCTGGGGCCAACGTCCTGACTTTC.